The 3 T cell receptor beta chains reported below all come from one sample, sequenced in a study of cytomegalovirus exposure and HLA in healthy donors. It was with 60 Vbeta and 13 Jbeta primers that the PCR ran. The method was immunoSEQ multiplex PCR; TCRdb's version includes in-frame clones alone and lacks a portion of them. This table holds 30,000 to 35,000 clones. Sequenced material: PBMCs. Receptor source: a woman between 35 and 50 years old in good health and CMV-seropositive.

The chain couples TRBV6-5 to TRBJ1-5; no definite D call. Germline V gene lookup returns CDR1 MNHEY and CDR2 SVGAGI. This CDR3 is built from 15 residues. Trimming took 6 bases from V and 5 from J, leaving 17 bases between them. CDR3 sequence reads: CASSLNGWWDQPQHF. The CDR3 nucleotides are TGTGCCAGCAGCTTGAACGGGTGGTGGGATCAGCCCCAGCATTTT.

The chain is built from TRBV19 and TRBJ2-5; no reliable D call. The germline V gene has CDR1 LNHDA and CDR2 SQIVND (reference sequence). V shed 8 bases and J shed 5 bases, with 9 bases lying between them. This CDR3 comprises 11 residues. The CDR3 DNA sequence: TGTGCCAGTCCTCGGGTTGAGACCCAGTACTTC. Translating it yields CASPRVETQYF.

J is TRBJ2-7 and V is TRBV5-1; 12 bases align to TRBD2. V shed 2 bases, J shed 0 bases, and the junction held 3 bases outside the gene matches. This CDR3 region has 16 residues. The germline CDR1 and CDR2 sequences are SGHRS and YFSETQ. CDR3 sequence: CASSFGLAGSSYEQYF. CDR3 sequence (DNA): TGCGCCAGCAGCTTCGGACTAGCGGGAAGCTCCTACGAGCAGTACTTC.